This T cell receptor beta chain was recovered during a study of T-cell reconstitution after alpha-beta-depleted transplantation in children. Whole-study results and caveats: After transplant, high TCRbeta diversity at day 60 in some patients arose from surviving recipient T cells and thymic progenitors. The main origin of T-cell counts and diversity one year after transplant was newly produced T cells.

The CDR3 totals 13 residues. Germline V gene sequence: CDR1 SGHRS, CDR2 YFSETQ. V lost 5 bases to trimming and J lost 12 bases, with 18 bases between them. A few counts support this clonotype. As yet, its antigen is unknown. TCRbeta library construction was performed incorporating unique molecular identifiers. TCRdb used MiXCR to reprocess the PCR reads, holding one entry per CDR3 protein. The data show approximately 430,000 distinct CDR3 sequences, roughly 16% seen once. The sample was PBMCs, mostly from graft donor cells, taken 360 days after TCRalphabeta/CD19-depleted stem cell transplant. V and J are TRBV5-1 and TRBJ2-1; D gene unclear. The TCR was taken from a boy under two years old who had a stem cell transplant for Wiskott-Aldrich syndrome, so the T cells may come from the graft donor. The CDR3 region has the DNA TGCGCCAGCAGAGCTACTACCTCCTCGGGGCAGTTCTTC. Translated: CASRATTSSGQFF.